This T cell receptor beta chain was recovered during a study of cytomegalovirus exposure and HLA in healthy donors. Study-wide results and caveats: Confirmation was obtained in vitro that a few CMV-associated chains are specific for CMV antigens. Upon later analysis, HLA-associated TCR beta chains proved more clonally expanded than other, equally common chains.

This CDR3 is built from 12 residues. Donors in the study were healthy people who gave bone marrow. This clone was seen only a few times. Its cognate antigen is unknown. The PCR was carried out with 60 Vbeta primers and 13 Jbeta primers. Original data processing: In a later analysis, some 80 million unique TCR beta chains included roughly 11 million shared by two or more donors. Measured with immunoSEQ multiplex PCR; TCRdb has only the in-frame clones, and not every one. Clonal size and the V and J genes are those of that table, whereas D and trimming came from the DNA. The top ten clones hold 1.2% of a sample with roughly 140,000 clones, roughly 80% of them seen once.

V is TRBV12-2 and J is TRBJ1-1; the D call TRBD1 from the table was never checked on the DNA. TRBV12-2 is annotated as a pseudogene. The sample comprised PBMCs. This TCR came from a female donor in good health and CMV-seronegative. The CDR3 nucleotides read TGTGCAAGTCGCTTACCCACAGCTGAAGCTTTCTTT. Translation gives CASRLPTAEAFF.